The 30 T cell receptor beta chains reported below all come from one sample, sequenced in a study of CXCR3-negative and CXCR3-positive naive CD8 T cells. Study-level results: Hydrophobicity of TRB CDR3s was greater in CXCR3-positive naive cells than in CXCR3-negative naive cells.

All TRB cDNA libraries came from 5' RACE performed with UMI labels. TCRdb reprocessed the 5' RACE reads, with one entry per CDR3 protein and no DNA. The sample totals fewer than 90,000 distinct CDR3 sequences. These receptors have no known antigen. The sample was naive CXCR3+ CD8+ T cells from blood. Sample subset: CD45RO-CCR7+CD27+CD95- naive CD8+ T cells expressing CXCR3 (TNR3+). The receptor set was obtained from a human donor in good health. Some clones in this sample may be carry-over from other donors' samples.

CDR3 in amino acids: CASSPFAGGSGELFF. The gene calls are TRBV5-1 and TRBJ2-2; TCRdb reports TRBD2, a call that lacks DNA to check it against. Germline values: CDR1 SGHRS, CDR2 YFSETQ. The CDR3 loop spans 15 amino acids.

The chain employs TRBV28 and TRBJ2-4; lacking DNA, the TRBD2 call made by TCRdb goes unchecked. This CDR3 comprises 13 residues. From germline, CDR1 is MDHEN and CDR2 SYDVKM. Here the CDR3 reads CASSPGTSVFQYF.

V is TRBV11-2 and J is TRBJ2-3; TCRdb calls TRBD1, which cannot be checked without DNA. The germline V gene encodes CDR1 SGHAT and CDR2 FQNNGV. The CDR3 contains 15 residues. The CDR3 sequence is CASTPQWERTDTQYF.

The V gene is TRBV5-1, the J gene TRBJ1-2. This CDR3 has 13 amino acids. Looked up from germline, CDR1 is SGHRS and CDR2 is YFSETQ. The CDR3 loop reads CASSLDSGYGYTF. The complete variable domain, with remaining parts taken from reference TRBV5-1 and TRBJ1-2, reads KAGVTQTPRYLIKTRGQQVTLSCSPISGHRSVSWYQQTPGQGLQFLFEYFSETQRNKGNFPGRFSGRQFSNSRSEMNVSTLELGDSALYLCASSLDSGYGYTFGSGTRLTVV.

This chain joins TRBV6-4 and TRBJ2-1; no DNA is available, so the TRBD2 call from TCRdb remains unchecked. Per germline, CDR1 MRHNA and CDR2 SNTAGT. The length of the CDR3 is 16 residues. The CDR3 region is CASSVRGDPPNNEQFF.

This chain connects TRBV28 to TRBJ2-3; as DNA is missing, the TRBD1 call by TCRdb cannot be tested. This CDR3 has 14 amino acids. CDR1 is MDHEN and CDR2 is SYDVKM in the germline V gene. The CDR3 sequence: CASTETGRQDTQYF.

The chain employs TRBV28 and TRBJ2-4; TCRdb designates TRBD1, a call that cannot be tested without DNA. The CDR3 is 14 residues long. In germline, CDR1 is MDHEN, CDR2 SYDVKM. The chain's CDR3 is CASSPRDSLNIQYF.

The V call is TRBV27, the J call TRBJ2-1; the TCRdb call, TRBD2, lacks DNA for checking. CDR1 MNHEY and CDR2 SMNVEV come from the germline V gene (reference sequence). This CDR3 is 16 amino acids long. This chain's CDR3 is CASSFSYSGVYNDQFF.

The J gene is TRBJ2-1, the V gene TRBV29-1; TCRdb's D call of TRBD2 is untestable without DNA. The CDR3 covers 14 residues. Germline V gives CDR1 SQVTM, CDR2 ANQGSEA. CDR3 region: CSVDLAGGYNEQFF.

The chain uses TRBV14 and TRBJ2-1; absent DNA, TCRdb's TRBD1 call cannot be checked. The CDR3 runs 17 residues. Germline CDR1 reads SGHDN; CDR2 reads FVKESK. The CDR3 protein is CASSEGQGPHHGNEQFF.

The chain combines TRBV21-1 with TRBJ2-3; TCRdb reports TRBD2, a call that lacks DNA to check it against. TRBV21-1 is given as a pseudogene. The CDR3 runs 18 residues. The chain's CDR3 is CASSKKGLAVESTDTQYF.

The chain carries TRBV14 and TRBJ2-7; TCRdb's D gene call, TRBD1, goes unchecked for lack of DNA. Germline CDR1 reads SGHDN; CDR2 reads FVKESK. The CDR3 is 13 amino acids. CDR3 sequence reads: CASSSRATYEQYF.

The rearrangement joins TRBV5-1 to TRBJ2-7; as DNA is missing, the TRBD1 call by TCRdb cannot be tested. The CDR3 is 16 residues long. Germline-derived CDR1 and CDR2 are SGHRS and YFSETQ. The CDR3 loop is CASSLPPGPTSYEQYF.

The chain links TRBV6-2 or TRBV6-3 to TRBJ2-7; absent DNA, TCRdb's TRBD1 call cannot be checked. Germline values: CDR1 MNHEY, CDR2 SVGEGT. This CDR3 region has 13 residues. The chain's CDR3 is CASSYRDSYEQYF.

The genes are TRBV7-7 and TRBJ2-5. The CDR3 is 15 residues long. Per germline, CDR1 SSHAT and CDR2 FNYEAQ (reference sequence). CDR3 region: CASSLLDGSGETQYF.

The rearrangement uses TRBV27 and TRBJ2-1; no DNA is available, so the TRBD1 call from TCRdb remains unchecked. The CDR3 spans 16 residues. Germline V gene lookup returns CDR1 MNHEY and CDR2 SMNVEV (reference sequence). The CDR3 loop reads CASSLWGPGSYNEQFF.

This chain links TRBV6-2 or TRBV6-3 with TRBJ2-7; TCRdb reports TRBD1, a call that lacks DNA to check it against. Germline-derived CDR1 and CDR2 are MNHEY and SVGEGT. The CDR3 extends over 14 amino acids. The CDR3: CASSRTDPSYEQYF.

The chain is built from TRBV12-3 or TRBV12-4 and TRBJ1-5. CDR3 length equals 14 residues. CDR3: CASSTQVSNQPQHF.

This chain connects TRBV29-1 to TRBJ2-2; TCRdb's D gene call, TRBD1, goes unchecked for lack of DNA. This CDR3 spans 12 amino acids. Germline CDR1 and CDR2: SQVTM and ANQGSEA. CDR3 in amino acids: CSAQDSTGELFF.

CDR3: CASSLEGRTYEQYF. The chain links TRBV7-2 to TRBJ2-7; TCRdb proposes TRBD1, but this gene call is untestable without DNA. This CDR3 region has 14 residues. CDR1 is SGHTA and CDR2 is FQGNSA in the germline V gene.

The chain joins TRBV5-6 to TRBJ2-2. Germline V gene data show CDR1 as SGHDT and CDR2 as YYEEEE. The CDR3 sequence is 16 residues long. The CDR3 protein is CASSLGRIDYTGELFF. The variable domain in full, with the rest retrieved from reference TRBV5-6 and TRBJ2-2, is DAGVTQSPTHLIKTRGQQVTLRCSPKSGHDTVSWYQQALGQGPQFIFQYYEEEERQRGNFPDRFSGHQFPNYSSELNVNALLLGDSALYLCASSLGRIDYTGELFFGEGSRLTVL.

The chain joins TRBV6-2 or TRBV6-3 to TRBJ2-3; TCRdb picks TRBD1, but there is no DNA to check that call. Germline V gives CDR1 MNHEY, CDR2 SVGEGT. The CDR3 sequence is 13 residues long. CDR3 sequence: CATRRTGQDTQYF.

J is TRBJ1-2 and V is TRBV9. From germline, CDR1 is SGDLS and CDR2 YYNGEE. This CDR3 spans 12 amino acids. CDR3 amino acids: CASSAGTYGYTF.

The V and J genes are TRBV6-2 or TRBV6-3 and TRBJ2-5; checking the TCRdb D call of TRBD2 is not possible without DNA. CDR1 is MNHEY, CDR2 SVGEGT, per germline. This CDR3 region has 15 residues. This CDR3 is CASSYYTGVGETQYF.

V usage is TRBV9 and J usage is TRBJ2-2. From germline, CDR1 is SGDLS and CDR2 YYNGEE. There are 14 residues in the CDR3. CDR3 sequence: CASSRGRDTGELFF.

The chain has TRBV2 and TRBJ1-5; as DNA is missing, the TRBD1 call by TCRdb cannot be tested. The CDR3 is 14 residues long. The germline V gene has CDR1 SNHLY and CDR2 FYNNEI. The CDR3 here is CASSEFAGDQPQHF.

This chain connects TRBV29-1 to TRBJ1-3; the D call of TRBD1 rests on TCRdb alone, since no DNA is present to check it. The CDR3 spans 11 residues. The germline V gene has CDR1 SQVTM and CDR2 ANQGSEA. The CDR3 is CSALTGNTIYF. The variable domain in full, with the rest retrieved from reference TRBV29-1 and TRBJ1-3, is SAVISQKPSRDICQRGTSLTIQCQVDSQVTMMFWYRQQPGQSLTLIATANQGSEATYESGFVIDKFPISRPNLTFSTLTVSNMSPEDSSIYLCSALTGNTIYFGEGSWLTVV.

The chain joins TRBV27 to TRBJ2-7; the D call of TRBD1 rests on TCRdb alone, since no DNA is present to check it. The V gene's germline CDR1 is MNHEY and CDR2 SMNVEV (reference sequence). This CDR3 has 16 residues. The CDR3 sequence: CASSPIPGQGHYEQYF.

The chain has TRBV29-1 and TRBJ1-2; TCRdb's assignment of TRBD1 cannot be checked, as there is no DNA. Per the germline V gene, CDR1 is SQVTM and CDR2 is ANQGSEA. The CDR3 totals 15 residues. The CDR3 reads CSVEEGQGAGYGYTF. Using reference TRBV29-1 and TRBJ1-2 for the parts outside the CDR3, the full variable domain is SAVISQKPSRDICQRGTSLTIQCQVDSQVTMMFWYRQQPGQSLTLIATANQGSEATYESGFVIDKFPISRPNLTFSTLTVSNMSPEDSSIYLCSVEEGQGAGYGYTFGSGTRLTVV.

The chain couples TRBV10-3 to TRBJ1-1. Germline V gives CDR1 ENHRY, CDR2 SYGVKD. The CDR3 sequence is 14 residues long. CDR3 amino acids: CAISLGESDTEAFF.